The rows below give T cell receptor beta chains drawn from one sample of a study of T cell changes during pregnancy in multiple sclerosis. The method was immunoSEQ multiplex PCR; TCRdb's version includes in-frame clones alone and lacks a portion of them. Of 70,000 or so clones in the sample, about nine tenths were seen once. Sequences were derived from CD4+ T cells from peripheral blood mononuclear cells, sampled after pregnancy. These receptors were obtained from a female donor with multiple sclerosis, enrolled in a pregnancy study. CDR3s include the opening cysteine and the closing phenylalanine or tryptophan. The D gene is left open where the match is weak. Size is omitted from some rows. Given values are once, few, many or a class for expanded clones.

abundance: NA
d_gene: NA
v_gene: TRBV6-5
j_gene: TRBJ1-1
CDR3aa: CASSFRAVTEAFF
CDR3nt: TGTGCCAGCAGTTTCAGGGCGGTCACTGAAGCTTTCTTT

abundance: NA
d_gene: NA
v_gene: TRBV27
j_gene: TRBJ2-7
CDR3aa: CASSSSWPAYEQYF
CDR3nt: TGTGCCAGCAGTTCCTCTTGGCCAGCCTACGAGCAGTACTTC

abundance: NA
d_gene: TRBD1
v_gene: TRBV19
j_gene: TRBJ1-2
CDR3aa: CASSDPRRDRNFGYTF
CDR3nt: TGTGCCAGTAGCGACCCGCGGCGGGACAGAAATTTTGGCTACACCTTC

abundance: NA
d_gene: NA
v_gene: TRBV5-1
j_gene: TRBJ2-1
CDR3aa: CASAGVAASYNEQFF
CDR3nt: TGCGCCAGCGCGGGTGTGGCAGCCTCCTACAATGAGCAGTTCTTC

abundance: few
d_gene: NA
v_gene: TRBV2
j_gene: TRBJ1-5
CDR3aa: CASSGWYSIYSNQPQHF
CDR3nt: TGTGCCAGCAGTGGATGGTACAGCATTTATAGCAATCAGCCCCAGCATTTT

abundance: NA
d_gene: TRBD1
v_gene: TRBV5-1
j_gene: TRBJ2-3
CDR3aa: CASSFQGANTDTQYF
CDR3nt: TGCGCCAGCAGCTTCCAGGGGGCTAACACAGATACGCAGTATTTT

abundance: NA
d_gene: NA
v_gene: TRBV7-2
j_gene: TRBJ2-1
CDR3aa: CASSLDVSGSGNEQFF
CDR3nt: TGTGCCAGCAGCTTAGATGTCTCCGGAAGCGGCAATGAGCAGTTCTTC

abundance: NA
d_gene: NA
v_gene: TRBV19
j_gene: TRBJ2-7
CDR3aa: CASSGLGAYEQYF
CDR3nt: TGTGCCAGTAGTGGTCTAGGTGCCTACGAGCAGTACTTC

abundance: NA
d_gene: TRBD2
v_gene: TRBV5-1
j_gene: TRBJ2-1
CDR3aa: CASSYRTSGAYNEQFF
CDR3nt: TGCGCCAGCAGCTACCGAACTAGCGGCGCCTACAATGAGCAGTTCTTC

abundance: NA
d_gene: NA
v_gene: TRBV28
j_gene: TRBJ1-3
CDR3aa: CASSFSRTGNTIYF
CDR3nt: TGTGCCAGCAGTTTCTCCAGGACTGGAAACACCATATATTTT

abundance: NA
d_gene: TRBD1
v_gene: TRBV5-1
j_gene: TRBJ1-1
CDR3aa: CASSLSGNHRGWNTEAFF
CDR3nt: TGCGCCAGCAGCTTGTCAGGGAACCACAGGGGGTGGAACACTGAAGCTTTCTTT

abundance: NA
d_gene: TRBD2
v_gene: TRBV7-6
j_gene: TRBJ2-5
CDR3aa: CASSLGTSVETQYF
CDR3nt: TGTGCCAGCAGCCTCGGGACTAGCGTAGAGACCCAGTACTTC

abundance: NA
d_gene: TRBD2
v_gene: TRBV7-2
j_gene: TRBJ2-3
CDR3aa: CASSLFGGGATDTQYF
CDR3nt: TGTGCCAGCAGCTTATTCGGCGGGGGGGCCACAGATACGCAGTATTTT

abundance: few
d_gene: NA
v_gene: TRBV7-9
j_gene: TRBJ2-7
CDR3aa: CASSLGTEYEQYF
CDR3nt: TGTGCCAGCAGCTTAGGGACAGAATACGAGCAGTACTTC

abundance: NA
d_gene: NA
v_gene: TRBV19
j_gene: TRBJ2-1
CDR3aa: CASSMRDRGTSGTLHSYNEQFF
CDR3nt: TGTGCCAGTAGTATGAGGGACAGGGGAACTAGCGGGACTCTTCACTCCTACAATGAGCAGTTCTTC

abundance: NA
d_gene: NA
v_gene: TRBV19
j_gene: TRBJ1-6
CDR3aa: CASSSGTLNSPLHF
CDR3nt: TGTGCCAGTAGTTCCGGGACACTAAATTCACCCCTCCACTTT

abundance: NA
d_gene: NA
v_gene: TRBV2
j_gene: TRBJ2-3
CDR3aa: CASSESLHNPSTDTQYF
CDR3nt: TGTGCCAGCAGTGAAAGTCTCCACAACCCTAGCACAGATACGCAGTATTTT

abundance: few
d_gene: NA
v_gene: TRBV16
j_gene: TRBJ1-5
CDR3aa: CASSQSTRGSQHF
CDR3nt: TGTGCCAGCAGCCAATCCACCCGGGGGTCCCAGCATTTT

abundance: NA
d_gene: TRBD2
v_gene: TRBV5-4
j_gene: TRBJ2-7
CDR3aa: CASSFRTSGRNEQYF
CDR3nt: TGTGCCAGCAGCTTCCGGACTAGCGGGAGGAACGAGCAGTACTTC

abundance: NA
d_gene: NA
v_gene: TRBV5-8
j_gene: TRBJ1-1
CDR3aa: CASSLVQEAFF
CDR3nt: TGTGCCAGCAGCTTAGTTCAGGAAGCTTTCTTT

abundance: few
d_gene: NA
v_gene: TRBV5-1
j_gene: TRBJ2-6
CDR3aa: CASSSSTNSGANVLTF
CDR3nt: TGCGCCAGCAGCTCCTCGACAAACTCTGGGGCCAACGTCCTGACTTTC

abundance: NA
d_gene: TRBD2
v_gene: TRBV27
j_gene: TRBJ2-1
CDR3aa: CASTTLAASYNEQFF
CDR3nt: TGTGCCAGTACCACTCTAGCGGCTTCCTACAATGAGCAGTTCTTC

abundance: NA
d_gene: NA
v_gene: TRBV7-3
j_gene: TRBJ2-7
CDR3aa: CASSLNGGNYEQYF
CDR3nt: TGTGCCAGCAGCTTAAATGGGGGGAACTACGAGCAGTACTTC

abundance: NA
d_gene: NA
v_gene: TRBV5-4
j_gene: TRBJ1-4
CDR3aa: CASSLGGEGEKLFF
CDR3nt: TGTGCCAGCAGCTTGGGGGGAGAGGGTGAAAAACTGTTTTTT